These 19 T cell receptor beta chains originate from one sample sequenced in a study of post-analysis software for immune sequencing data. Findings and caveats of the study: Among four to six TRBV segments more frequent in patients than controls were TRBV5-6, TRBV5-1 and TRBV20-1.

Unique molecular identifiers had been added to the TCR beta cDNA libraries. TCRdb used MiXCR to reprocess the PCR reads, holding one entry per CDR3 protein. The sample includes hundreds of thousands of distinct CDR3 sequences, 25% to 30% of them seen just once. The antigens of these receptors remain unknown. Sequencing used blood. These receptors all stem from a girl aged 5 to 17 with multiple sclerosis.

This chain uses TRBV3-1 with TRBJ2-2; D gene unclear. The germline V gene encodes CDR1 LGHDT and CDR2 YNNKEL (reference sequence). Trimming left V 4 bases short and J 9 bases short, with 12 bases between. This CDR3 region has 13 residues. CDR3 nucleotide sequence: TGTGCCAGCAGCCCAAGCTTCGACAGGGAGCTGTTTTTT. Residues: CASSPSFDRELFF.

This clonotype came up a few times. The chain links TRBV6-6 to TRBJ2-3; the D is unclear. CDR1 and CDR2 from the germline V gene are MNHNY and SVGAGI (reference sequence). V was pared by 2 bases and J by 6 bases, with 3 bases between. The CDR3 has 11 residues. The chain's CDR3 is CASSYDDTQYF. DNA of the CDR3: TGTGCCAGCAGTTACGACGATACGCAGTATTTT.

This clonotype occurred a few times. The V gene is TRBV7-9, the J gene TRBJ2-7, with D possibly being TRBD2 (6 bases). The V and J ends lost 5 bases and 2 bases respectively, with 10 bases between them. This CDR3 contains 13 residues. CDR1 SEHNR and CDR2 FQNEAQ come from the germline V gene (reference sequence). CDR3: CASSGGTPYEQYF. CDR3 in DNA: TGTGCCAGCAGCGGCGGGACGCCCTACGAGCAGTACTTC.

This CDR3 is CATPYQETQYF. The CDR3, as DNA: TGTGCCACCCCGTACCAAGAGACCCAGTACTTC. This sequence joins TRBV7-2 and TRBJ2-5; D unresolved. Trimming stripped 10 bases from V and 0 bases from J, with 6 bases between. Germline CDR1 is SGHTA and CDR2 is FQGNSA. This CDR3 comprises 11 residues.

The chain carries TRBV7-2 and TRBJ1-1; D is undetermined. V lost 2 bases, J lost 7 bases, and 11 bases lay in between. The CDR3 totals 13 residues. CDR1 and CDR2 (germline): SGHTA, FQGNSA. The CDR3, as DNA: TGTGCCAGCAGCTTAAGAGGTCCGGGTGAAGCTTTCTTT. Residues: CASSLRGPGEAFF.

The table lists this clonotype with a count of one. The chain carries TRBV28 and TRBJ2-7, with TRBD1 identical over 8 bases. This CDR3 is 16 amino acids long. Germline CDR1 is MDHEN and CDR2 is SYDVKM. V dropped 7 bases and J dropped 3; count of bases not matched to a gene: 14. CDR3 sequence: CASTFPGTGRYYEQYF. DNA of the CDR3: TGTGCCAGCACCTTCCCCGGGACAGGAAGATACTACGAGCAGTACTTC.

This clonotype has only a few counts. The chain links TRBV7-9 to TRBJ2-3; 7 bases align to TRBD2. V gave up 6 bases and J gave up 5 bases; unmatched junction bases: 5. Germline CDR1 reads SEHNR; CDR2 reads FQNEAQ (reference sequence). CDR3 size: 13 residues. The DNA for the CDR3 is TGTGCCAGCAGGGGGATAGCGGGAGATACGCAGTATTTT. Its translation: CASRGIAGDTQYF.

The chain's CDR3 is CASSEDEAVIETQYF. CDR3 sequence (DNA): TGTGCCAGCAGTGAAGATGAGGCGGTCATAGAGACCCAGTACTTC. This sequence joins TRBV6-1 and TRBJ2-5; D remains unclear. The CDR3 loop spans 15 amino acids. Per the germline V gene, CDR1 is MNHNS and CDR2 is SASEGT. V was trimmed by 1 base and J by 4 bases, leaving 13 bases between them.

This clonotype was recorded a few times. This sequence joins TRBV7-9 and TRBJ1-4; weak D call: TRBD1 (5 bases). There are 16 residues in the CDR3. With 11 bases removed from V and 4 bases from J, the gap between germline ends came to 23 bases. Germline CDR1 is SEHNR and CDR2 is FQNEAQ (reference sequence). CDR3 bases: TGTGCCTCAAGCCCAAACTCCGGGACCGATAATGAAAAACTGTTTTTT. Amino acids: CASSPNSGTDNEKLFF. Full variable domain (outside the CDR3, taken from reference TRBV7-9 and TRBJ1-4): DTGVSQNPRHKITKRGQNVTFRCDPISEHNRLYWYRQTLGQGPEFLTYFQNEAQLEKSRLLSDRFSAERPKGSFSTLEIQRTEQGDSAMYLCASSPNSGTDNEKLFFGSGTQLSVL.

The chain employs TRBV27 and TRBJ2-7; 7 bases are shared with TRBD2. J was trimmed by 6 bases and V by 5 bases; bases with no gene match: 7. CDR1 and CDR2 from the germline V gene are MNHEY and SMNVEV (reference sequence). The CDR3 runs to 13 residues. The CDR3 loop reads CASSPPGRVEQYF. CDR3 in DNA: TGTGCCAGCAGTCCCCCGGGGAGGGTCGAGCAGTACTTC.

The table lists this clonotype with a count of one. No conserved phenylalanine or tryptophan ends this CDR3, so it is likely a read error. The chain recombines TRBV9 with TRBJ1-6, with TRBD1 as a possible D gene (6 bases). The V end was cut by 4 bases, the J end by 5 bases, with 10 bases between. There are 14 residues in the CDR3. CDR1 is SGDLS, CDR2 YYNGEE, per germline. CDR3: CASSTDSHNSPLHC. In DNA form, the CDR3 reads TGTGCCAGCAGCACGGACAGCCATAATTCACCCCTCCACTGT.

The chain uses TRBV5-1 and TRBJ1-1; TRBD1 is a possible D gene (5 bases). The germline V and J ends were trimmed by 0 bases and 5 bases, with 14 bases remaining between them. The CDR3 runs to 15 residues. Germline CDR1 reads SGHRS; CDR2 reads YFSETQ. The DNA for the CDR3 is TGCGCCAGCAGCTTGGAGGGACTAGGGGTGACTGAAGCTTTCTTT. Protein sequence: CASSLEGLGVTEAFF.

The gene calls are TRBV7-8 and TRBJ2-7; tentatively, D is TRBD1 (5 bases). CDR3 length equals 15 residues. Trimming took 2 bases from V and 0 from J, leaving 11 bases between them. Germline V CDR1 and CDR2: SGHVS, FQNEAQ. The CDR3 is CASSLSQGSSYEQYF. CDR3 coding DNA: TGTGCCAGCAGCTTAAGTCAGGGCTCCTCCTACGAGCAGTACTTC.

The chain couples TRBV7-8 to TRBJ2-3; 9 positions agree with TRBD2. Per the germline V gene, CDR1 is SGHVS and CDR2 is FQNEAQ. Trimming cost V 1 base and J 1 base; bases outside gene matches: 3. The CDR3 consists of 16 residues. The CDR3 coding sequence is TGTGCCAGCAGCTTAGGGAGGACTAGCGGCACAGATACGCAGTATTTT. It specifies CASSLGRTSGTDTQYF.

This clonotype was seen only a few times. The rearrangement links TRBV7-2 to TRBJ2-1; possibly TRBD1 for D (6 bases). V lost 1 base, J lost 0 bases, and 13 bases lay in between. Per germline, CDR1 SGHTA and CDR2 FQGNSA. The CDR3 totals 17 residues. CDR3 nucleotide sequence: TGTGCCAGCAGCTTAGTAACAGGGCCCTCCTCCTACAATGAGCAGTTCTTC. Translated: CASSLVTGPSSYNEQFF.

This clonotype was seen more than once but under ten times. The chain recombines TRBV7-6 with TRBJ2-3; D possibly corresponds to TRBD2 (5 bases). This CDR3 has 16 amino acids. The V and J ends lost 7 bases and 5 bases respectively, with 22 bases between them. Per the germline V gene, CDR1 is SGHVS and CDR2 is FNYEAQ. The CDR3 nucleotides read TGTGCCAGCACCATAGGAAGCGGTCTGGCGGGAGATACGCAGTATTTT. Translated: CASTIGSGLAGDTQYF.

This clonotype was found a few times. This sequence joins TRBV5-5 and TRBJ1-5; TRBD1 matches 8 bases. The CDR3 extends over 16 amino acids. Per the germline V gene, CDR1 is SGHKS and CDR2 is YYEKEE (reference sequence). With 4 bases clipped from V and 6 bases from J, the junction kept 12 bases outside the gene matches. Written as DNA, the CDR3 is TGTGCCAGCAGCCTTAGTAACAGGGGGACAGTTCAGCCCCAGCATTTT. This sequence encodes CASSLSNRGTVQPQHF.

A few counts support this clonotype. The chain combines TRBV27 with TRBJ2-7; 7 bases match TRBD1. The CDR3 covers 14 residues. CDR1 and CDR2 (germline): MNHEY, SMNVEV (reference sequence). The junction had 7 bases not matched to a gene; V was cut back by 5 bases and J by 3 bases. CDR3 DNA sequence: TGTGCCAGCAGTACTTACCGGGACAGCTACGAGCAGTACTTC. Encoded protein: CASSTYRDSYEQYF.

The CDR3 DNA follows: TGCAGTGCTAGAGTAGGGTATCAGCCCCAGCATTTT. Translated: CSARVGYQPQHF. J is TRBJ1-5 and V is TRBV20-1, with unresolved D. The CDR3 consists of 12 residues. Germline V gives CDR1 DFQATT, CDR2 SNEGSKA (reference sequence). V was shortened by 1 base and J by 5 bases, with 6 bases between the two germline ends.